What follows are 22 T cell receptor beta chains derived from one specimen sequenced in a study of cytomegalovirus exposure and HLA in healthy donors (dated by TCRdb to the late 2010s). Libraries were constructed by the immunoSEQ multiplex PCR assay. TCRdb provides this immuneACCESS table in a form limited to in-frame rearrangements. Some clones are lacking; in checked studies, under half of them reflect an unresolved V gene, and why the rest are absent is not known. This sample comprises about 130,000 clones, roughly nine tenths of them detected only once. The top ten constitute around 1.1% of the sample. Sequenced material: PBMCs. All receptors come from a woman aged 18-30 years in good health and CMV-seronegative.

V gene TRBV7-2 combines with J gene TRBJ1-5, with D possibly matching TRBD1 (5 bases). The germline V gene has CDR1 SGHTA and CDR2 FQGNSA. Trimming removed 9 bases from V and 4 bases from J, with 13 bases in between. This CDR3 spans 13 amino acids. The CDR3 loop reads CASSRQSNQPQHF. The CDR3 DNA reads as TGTGCCAGTTCCCGACAGTCAAATCAGCCCCAGCATTTT. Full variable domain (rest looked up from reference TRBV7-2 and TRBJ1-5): GAGVSQSPSNKVTEKGKDVELRCDPISGHTALYWYRQSLGQGLEFLIYFQGNSAPDKSGLPSDRFSAERTGGSVSTLTIQRTQQEDSAVYLCASSRQSNQPQHFGDGTRLSIL.

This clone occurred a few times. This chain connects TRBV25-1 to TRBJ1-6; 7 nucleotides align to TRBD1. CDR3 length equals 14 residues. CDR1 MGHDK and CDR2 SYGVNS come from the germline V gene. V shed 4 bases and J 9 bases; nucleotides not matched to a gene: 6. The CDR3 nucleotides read TGTGCCAGCAGTGCGACAGGGTGGGGTTCACCCCTCCACTTT. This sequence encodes CASSATGWGSPLHF.

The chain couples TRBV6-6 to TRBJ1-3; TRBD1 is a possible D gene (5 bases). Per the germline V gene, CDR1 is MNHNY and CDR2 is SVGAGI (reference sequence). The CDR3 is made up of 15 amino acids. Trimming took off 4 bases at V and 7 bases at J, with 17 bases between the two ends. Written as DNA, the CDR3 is TGTGCCAGCAGTTCAACGGGGGGGAACGTGAACACCATATATTTT. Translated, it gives CASSSTGGNVNTIYF.

The CDR3 sequence is CAIDQGSNTEAFF. DNA of the CDR3: TGTGCCATCGATCAGGGCTCGAACACTGAAGCTTTCTTT. The chain couples TRBV10-3 to TRBJ1-1; D might be TRBD1 (5 bases). Germline-derived CDR1 and CDR2 are ENHRY and SYGVKD. Trimming removed 8 bases at V and 1 base at J, with 11 bases between. The CDR3 has 13 residues.

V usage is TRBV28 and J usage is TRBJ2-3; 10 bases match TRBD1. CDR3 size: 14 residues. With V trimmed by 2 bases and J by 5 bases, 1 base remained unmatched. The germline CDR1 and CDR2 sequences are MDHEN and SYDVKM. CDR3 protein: CASSLGQGEDTQYF. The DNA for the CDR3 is TGTGCCAGCAGTTTAGGACAGGGGGAAGATACGCAGTATTTT.

The CDR3 DNA is TGTGCCAGCAGTTTACGGGGGGGCAATAACAACTATGGCTACACCTTC. This translates into CASSLRGGNNNYGYTF. The V and J genes are TRBV27 and TRBJ1-2; D perhaps matches TRBD1 (6 bases). The germline V gene encodes CDR1 MNHEY and CDR2 SMNVEV (reference sequence). The V gene lost 2 bases and the J gene lost 2 bases, with 15 bases spanning the gap. The CDR3 extends over 16 amino acids.

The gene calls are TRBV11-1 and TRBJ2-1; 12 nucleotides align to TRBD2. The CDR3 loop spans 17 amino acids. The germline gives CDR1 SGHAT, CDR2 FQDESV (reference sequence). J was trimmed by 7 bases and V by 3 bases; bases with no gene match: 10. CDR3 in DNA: TGTGCCAGCAGCTTCCGCCCAGGACTAGCGGGATTAAATGAGCAGTTCTTC. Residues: CASSFRPGLAGLNEQFF. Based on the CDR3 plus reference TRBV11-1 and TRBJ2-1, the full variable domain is EAEVAQSPRYKITEKSQAVAFWCDPISGHATLYWYRQILGQGPELLVQFQDESVVDDSQLPKDRFSAERLKGVDSTLKIQPAELGDSAMYLCASSFRPGLAGLNEQFFGPGTRLTVL.

CDR3 in DNA: TGTGCCACCAGCAGAGAAAGCCCCGCAGATACGCAGTATTTT. Translation: CATSRESPADTQYF. This chain uses TRBV15 with TRBJ2-3; D remains ambiguous. Trimming shortened V by 0 bases and J by 4 bases, and 8 bases separated the two germline ends. CDR1 is LNHNV, CDR2 YYDKDF, per germline (reference sequence). The CDR3 totals 14 residues.

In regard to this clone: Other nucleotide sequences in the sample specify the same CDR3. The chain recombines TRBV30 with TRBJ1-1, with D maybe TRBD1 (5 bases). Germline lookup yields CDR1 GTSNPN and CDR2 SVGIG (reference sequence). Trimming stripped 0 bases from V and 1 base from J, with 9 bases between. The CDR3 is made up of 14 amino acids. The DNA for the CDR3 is TGTGCCTGGAGTGTACTTAGGGGGAACACTGAAGCTTTCTTT. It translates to CAWSVLRGNTEAFF.

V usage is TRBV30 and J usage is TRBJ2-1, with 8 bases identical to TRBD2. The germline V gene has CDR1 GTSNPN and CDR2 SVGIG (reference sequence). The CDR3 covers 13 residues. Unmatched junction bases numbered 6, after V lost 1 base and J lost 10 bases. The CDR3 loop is CAWSEGLVQEQFF. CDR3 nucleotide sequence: TGTGCCTGGAGTGAGGGACTAGTTCAAGAGCAGTTCTTC.

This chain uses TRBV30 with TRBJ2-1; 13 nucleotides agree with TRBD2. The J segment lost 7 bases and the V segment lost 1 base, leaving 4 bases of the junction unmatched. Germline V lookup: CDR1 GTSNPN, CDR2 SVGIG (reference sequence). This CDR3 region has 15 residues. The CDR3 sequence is CAWSAGLAGVNEQFF. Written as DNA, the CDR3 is TGTGCCTGGAGTGCAGGACTAGCGGGAGTTAATGAGCAGTTCTTC.

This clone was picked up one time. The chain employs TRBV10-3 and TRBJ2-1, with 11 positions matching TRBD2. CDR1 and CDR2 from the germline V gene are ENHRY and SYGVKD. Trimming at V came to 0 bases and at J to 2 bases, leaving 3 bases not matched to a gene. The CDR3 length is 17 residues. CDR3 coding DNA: TGTGCCATCAGTGAGTCAAGACTAGCGGGGCCCTACAATGAGCAGTTCTTC. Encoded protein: CAISESRLAGPYNEQFF.

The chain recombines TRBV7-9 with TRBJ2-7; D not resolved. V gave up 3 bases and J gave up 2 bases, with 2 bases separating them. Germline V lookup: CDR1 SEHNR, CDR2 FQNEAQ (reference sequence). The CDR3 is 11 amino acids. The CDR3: CASSFTYEQYF. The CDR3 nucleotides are TGTGCCAGCAGCTTCACCTACGAGCAGTACTTC. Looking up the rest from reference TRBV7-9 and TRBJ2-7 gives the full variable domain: DTGVSQNPRHKITKRGQNVTFRCDPISEHNRLYWYRQTLGQGPEFLTYFQNEAQLEKSRLLSDRFSAERPKGSFSTLEIQRTEQGDSAMYLCASSFTYEQYFGPGTRLTVT.

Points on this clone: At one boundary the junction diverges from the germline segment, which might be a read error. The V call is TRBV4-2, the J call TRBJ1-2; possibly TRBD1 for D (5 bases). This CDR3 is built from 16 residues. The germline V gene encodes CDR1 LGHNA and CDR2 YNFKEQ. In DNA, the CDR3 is TGTGCCAGCAGCCAAGATCTTGTCGCGGAGGCAAAGGGACTCCACTTC. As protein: CASSQDLVAEAKGLHF.

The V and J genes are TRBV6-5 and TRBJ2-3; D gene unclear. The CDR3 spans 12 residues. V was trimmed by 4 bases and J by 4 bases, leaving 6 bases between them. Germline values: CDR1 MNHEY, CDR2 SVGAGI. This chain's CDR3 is CASSSVSDTQYF. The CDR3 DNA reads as TGTGCCAGCAGTTCAGTGTCAGATACGCAGTATTTT.

The CDR3 spells CARSFFGYTF. The CDR3 bases are TGTGCCAGAAGCTTCTTTGGCTACACCTTC. This rearrangement joins TRBV5-3 to TRBJ1-2; D remains ambiguous. TRBV5-3 is an open reading frame whose function is uncertain. Trimming shortened V by 2 bases and J by 7 bases, and 3 bases separated the two germline ends. This CDR3 spans 10 amino acids.

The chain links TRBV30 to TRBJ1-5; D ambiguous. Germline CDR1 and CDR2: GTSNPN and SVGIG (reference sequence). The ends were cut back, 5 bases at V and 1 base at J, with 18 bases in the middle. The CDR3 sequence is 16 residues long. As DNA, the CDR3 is TGTGCCTGGGGGCCCGAAGGATTCTGGAGCAATCAGCCCCAGCATTTT. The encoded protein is CAWGPEGFWSNQPQHF.

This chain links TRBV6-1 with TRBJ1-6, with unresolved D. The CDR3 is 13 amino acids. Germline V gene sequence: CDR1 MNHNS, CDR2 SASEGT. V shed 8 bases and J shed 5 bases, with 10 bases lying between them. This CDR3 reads CASLDVDNSPLHF. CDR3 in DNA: TGTGCCAGCCTAGACGTAGATAATTCACCCCTCCACTTT.

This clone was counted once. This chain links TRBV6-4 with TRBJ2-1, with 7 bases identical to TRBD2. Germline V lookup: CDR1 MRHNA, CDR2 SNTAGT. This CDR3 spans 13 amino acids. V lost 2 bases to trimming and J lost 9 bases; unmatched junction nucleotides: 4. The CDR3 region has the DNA TGTGCCAGCAGTGACGGGGCTAGCGGTGAGCAGTTCTTC. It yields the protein CASSDGASGEQFF.

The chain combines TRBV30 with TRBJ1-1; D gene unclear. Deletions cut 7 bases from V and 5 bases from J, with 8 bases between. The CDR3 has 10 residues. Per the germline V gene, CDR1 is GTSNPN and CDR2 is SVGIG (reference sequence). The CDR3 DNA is TGTGCCTACGGGGATACTGAAGCTTTCTTT. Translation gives CAYGDTEAFF.

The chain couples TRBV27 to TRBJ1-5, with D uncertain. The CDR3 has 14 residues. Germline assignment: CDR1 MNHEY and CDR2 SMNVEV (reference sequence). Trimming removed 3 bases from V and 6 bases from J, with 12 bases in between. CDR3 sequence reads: CASSFNRVGQPQHF. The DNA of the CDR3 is TGTGCCAGCAGTTTTAACCGGGTTGGTCAGCCCCAGCATTTT.

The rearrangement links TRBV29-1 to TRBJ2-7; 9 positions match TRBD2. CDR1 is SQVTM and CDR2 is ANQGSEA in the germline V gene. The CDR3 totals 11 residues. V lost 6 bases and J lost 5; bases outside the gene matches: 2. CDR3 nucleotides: TGCAGCGTAGAGCGGGAGGACGAGCAGTACTTC. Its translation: CSVEREDEQYF.